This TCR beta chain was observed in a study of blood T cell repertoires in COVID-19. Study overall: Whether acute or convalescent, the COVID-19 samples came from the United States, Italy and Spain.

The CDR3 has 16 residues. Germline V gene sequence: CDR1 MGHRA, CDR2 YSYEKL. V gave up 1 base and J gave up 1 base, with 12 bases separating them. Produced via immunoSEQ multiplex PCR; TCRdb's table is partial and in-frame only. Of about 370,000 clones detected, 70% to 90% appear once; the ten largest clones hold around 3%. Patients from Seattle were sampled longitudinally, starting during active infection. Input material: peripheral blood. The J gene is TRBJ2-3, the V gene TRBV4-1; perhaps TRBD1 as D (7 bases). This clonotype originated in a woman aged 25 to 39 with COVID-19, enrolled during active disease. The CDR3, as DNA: TGCGCCAGCAGCCAAGTGGGCAGGGGGGGCACAGATACGCAGTATTTT. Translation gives CASSQVGRGGTDTQYF.